This T cell receptor beta chain was observed in a study of T cell responses to AZD1222 COVID-19 vaccine. Sequenced by immunoSEQ multiplex PCR; TCRdb stores in-frame clones only, minus some. The sample lists about 81,000 clones; approximately 89% were seen once. The germline V gene has CDR1 SGHRS and CDR2 YFSETQ. There are 15 residues in the CDR3. V was trimmed by 4 bases and J by 0 bases, leaving 12 bases between them. Findings and caveats of the study: Seropositive AZD1222 recipients at baseline numbered only five or six.

A note on this clone: Antigen unknown.

The chain has TRBV5-1 and TRBJ2-3; D is tentatively TRBD1 or TRBD2 (5 bases each). The receptor was derived from an adult who received the AZD1222 COVID-19 vaccine. The material was peripheral blood, obtained 28 days after the second AZD1222 dose. The CDR3 DNA reads as TGCGCCAGCAGCCTGCAGGGAGCCAGCACAGATACGCAGTATTTT. It codes for CASSLQGASTDTQYF.